Listed below are T cell receptor beta chains from one sample, sequenced in a study of cytomegalovirus exposure and HLA in healthy donors. Some clones are missing from TCRdb's copy, which holds only in-frame ones; the method was immunoSEQ multiplex PCR. The sample consists of roughly 180,000 clones, approximately 81% of them appearing once. Sample: PBMCs. The origin of the receptors is a woman aged 18-29 years in good health and CMV-seronegative. The CDR3 runs from the conserved cysteine through the conserved F or W. Fields, in order: clone size, J gene, V gene, D gene, CDR3 DNA, CDR3 protein. D genes are given only for firm matches. Rows may omit the clone size; those that give it use once, few, many or a size class.

>.|TRBJ2-5|TRBV9|.
TGTGCCAGCAGCGTAGGTGGGAGGACCCAAGAGACCCAGTACTTC
CASSVGGRTQETQYF
>.|TRBJ2-1|TRBV5-4|TRBD2
TGTGCCAGCAGTCCGGACTCGGGACTAGTGGGGGAGCAGTTCTTC
CASSPDSGLVGEQFF
>few|TRBJ1-1|TRBV10-3|TRBD1
TGTGCCATCAGCCTGGGACAGACAGGGTCGAACACTGAAGCTTTCTTT
CAISLGQTGSNTEAFF
>few|TRBJ1-1|TRBV6-4|.
TGTGCCAGCAGTATCGGGGGGGTTGGCACTGAAGCTTTCTTT
CASSIGGVGTEAFF
>.|TRBJ2-1|TRBV10-3|.
TGTGCCATCAGTGAGCTAGCAAATGAGCAGTTCTTC
CAISELANEQFF
>.|TRBJ2-7|TRBV28|.
TGTGCCAGCAGTTTATCGGGGTTTTCCTCCGAGCAGTACTTC
CASSLSGFSSEQYF
>.|TRBJ1-1|TRBV5-1|.
TGCGCCAGCAGCTTAAAACCCCAGGGGCCGAACACTGAAGCTTTCTTT
CASSLKPQGPNTEAFF
>.|TRBJ1-2|TRBV6-5|.
TGTGCCAGCAGACGAGAACCTAACTATGGCTACACCTTC
CASRREPNYGYTF
>.|TRBJ2-5|TRBV11-3|.
TGTGCCAGCAGCTTAGATTCCTCAGAGACCCAGTACTTC
CASSLDSSETQYF
>.|TRBJ2-1|TRBV30|TRBD2
TGTGCCTGGAGTCAACTAGCGGGTAAACCCTCCTACAATGAGCAGTTCTTC
CAWSQLAGKPSYNEQFF
>.|TRBJ1-1|TRBV14|.
TGTGCCAGCAGCCGAAATCGAGCTGAAGCTTTCTTT
CASSRNRAEAFF
>few|TRBJ1-1|TRBV6-6|TRBD1
TGTGCCAGCAGTTCTACCGGGACAGGTGCTCCTGAAGCTTTCTTT
CASSSTGTGAPEAFF
>.|TRBJ1-4|TRBV4-1|TRBD1
TGTGCCAGCAGCCATGCGAGCCGGGACAGGGGAACAAAACTGTTTTTT
CASSHASRDRGTKLFF
>.|TRBJ2-3|TRBV5-6|TRBD2
TGTGCCAGCAGCGTCTTGCTAGCGGCCATTGCAGATACGCAGTATTTT
CASSVLLAAIADTQYF
>.|TRBJ2-7|TRBV4-1|TRBD1
TGCGCCAGCAGCCCGAGAACCGGGACAGGGGGCGAGCAGTACTTC
CASSPRTGTGGEQYF
>.|TRBJ2-2|TRBV19|TRBD2
TGTGCCAGTAGTATAGAAAACGTAGGACTAGCAGTCACCGGGGAGCTGTTTTTT
CASSIENVGLAVTGELFF
>.|TRBJ2-3|TRBV28|TRBD1
TGTGCCAGCAGTTTAATTCCCACAACAGGGGGCCGGGCAGATACGCAGTATTTT
CASSLIPTTGGRADTQYF
>.|TRBJ2-7|TRBV5-6|.
TGTGCCAGCAGCCCCGGACTGGACTACGAGCAGTACTTC
CASSPGLDYEQYF
>few|TRBJ1-1|TRBV9|.
TGTGCCAGCAGCGCCCGTACAGGGAACACTGAAGCTTTCTTT
CASSARTGNTEAFF
>.|TRBJ2-7|TRBV11-2|TRBD2
TGTGCCAGCAGCTTAGAGATAGCGGGAGTATCCGAGCAGTACTTC
CASSLEIAGVSEQYF
>.|TRBJ2-5|TRBV5-1|TRBD2
TGCGCCAGCAGCATGACTAGCCAGACCCAGTACTTC
CASSMTSQTQYF
>.|TRBJ1-2|TRBV18|TRBD1
TGTGCCAGCTCACCAGACAGGGTATACGGCTACACCTTC
CASSPDRVYGYTF
>.|TRBJ2-5|TRBV7-2|.
TGTGCCAGCAGCTTTAGCGGAGAGACCCAGTACTTC
CASSFSGETQYF
>.|TRBJ1-1|TRBV30|TRBD1
TGTGCCTGGAGTATAAGGGGGCAAAACACTGAAGCTTTCTTT
CAWSIRGQNTEAFF
>.|TRBJ1-1|TRBV6-5|.
TGTGCCAGCAGTCTATCCGGGACATATGAAGCTTTCTTT
CASSLSGTYEAFF
>.|TRBJ1-1|TRBV28|.
TGTGCCAGCAGTTTTCGGGAGCACACTGAAGCTTTCTTT
CASSFREHTEAFF
>.|TRBJ2-3|TRBV11-2|TRBD1
TGTGCCAGCAGCTTAAGCAGGGGGACAGATACGCAGTATTTT
CASSLSRGTDTQYF
>.|TRBJ2-5|TRBV19|.
TGTGCCAGTAGTATAATGGGGGGAGAGACCCAGTACTTC
CASSIMGGETQYF
>.|TRBJ2-5|TRBV2|TRBD2
TGTGCCAGCAGTGGACTTCGGACTAGCGGGAGGGGAAAGACCCAGTACTTC
CASSGLRTSGRGKTQYF
>.|TRBJ2-7|TRBV6-4|TRBD2
TGTGCCAGCAGTGACAAGTTAGCGGGAGGGCGGCACGAGCAGTACTTC
CASSDKLAGGRHEQYF
>.|TRBJ1-1|TRBV28|TRBD1
TGTGCCAGCAGTTTATGGGGGACAGGGGCGCGAACTGAAGCTTTCTTT
CASSLWGTGARTEAFF